This entry concerns a single TCR beta chain. Germline CDR1 SGHTA, CDR2 FQGNSA. The CDR3 contains 16 residues. With 0 bases removed from V and 4 bases from J, the gap between germline ends came to 14 bases. The sample is drawn from a study of early T cells in non-severe SARS-CoV-2 infection. One entry per CDR3 protein results from TCRdb running MiXCR on the 5' RACE reads. The data contain about 92,000 distinct CDR3 sequences, about 14% of them singletons. The chain carries TRBV7-2 and TRBJ2-3; D is unclear. Sample: whole blood. This sequence was found in an adult who was a healthcare worker with PCR-confirmed SARS-CoV-2 infection or an uninfected control (not recorded which). In DNA form, the CDR3 reads TGTGCCAGCAGCTTAGCGTTTAGGGAAGTCCCAGATACGCAGTATTTT. Translated, it gives CASSLAFREVPDTQYF.